This TCR beta chain stems from a study of beta chain features in type 1 diabetes. Via the markers CD45RO/CCR7/CD25/CD127/CD95/CD27, stem cell-like memory, regulatory, central memory and naive CD4+ cells were sorted. Study-wide results and limits: Across all four CD4+ subsets, people with type 1 diabetes showed modestly shorter TCRB CDR3s. Patients' naive, central memory and regulatory TCRB repertoires appeared more alike than those of healthy donors. Since sequencing was performed on cDNA, cells with high TCR expression could be over-represented. The question of HLA type influencing TCRB rearrangement was one that remained unresolved here.

V lost 1 base and J lost 13, with 14 bases in between. The CDR3 covers 13 residues. Germline CDR1 and CDR2: SGHTA and FQGNSA. TCRB transcripts that were expressed got sequenced, as all of the isolated RNA had been reverse transcribed. Produced via immunoSEQ multiplex PCR; TCRdb's table is partial and in-frame only. The table has 120,000 or so clones, 17% seen once. This clone has ten or more counts. Its specificity is not known. This receptor was taken from a young man with type 1 diabetes. Sequenced: central memory CD4+ T cells from blood. The chain uses TRBV7-2 and TRBJ2-4; D is uncertain. The CDR3 loop is CASSLERAYLQYF. The DNA of the CDR3 is TGTGCCAGCAGCTTAGAGCGTGCCTACCTGCAGTACTTC.